A single sample is the source of the 3 T cell receptor beta chains below, sequenced in a study of breast tumors, draining lymph nodes, adjacent tissues. TCRdb re-called the multiplex PCR reads with MiXCR, one entry per CDR3 protein. The sample contains around 22,000 distinct CDR3 sequences, about two thirds of which appear only once. Source material: tumor-adjacent breast tissue. The receptors here all came from a female donor with breast cancer. Some clones in this sample may be carry-over from other donors' samples.

This chain joins TRBV20-1 and TRBJ1-5; 7 positions agree with TRBD1. CDR1 DFQATT and CDR2 SNEGSKA come from the germline V gene (reference sequence). V lost 6 bases to trimming and J lost 1 base; unmatched junction nucleotides: 6. The CDR3 runs to 14 residues. CDR3 loop: CSANRGTSNQPQHF. The CDR3 DNA reads as TGCAGTGCCAACAGGGGAACGAGCAATCAGCCCCAGCATTTT.

Worth noting for this clonotype: A read error may produce the germline difference seen at one junction end. The genes are TRBV3-1 and TRBJ2-2; D may correspond to TRBD1 or TRBD2 (5 bases each). The CDR3 has 13 amino acids. The germline CDR1 and CDR2 sequences are LGHDT and YNNKEL (reference sequence). The CDR3: CAGSLRVTGEPFF. The CDR3 DNA sequence: TGCGCCGGCAGCCTCAGGGTTACCGGGGAGCCGTTTTTT.

This clonotype was observed at least ten times. The chain recombines TRBV7-3 with TRBJ2-3; TRBD2 matches at 7 bases. Germline loops: CDR1 SGHTA, CDR2 FQGTGA. V dropped 5 bases and J dropped 4; count of bases not matched to a gene: 18. The CDR3 has 18 amino acids. The CDR3 nucleotides read TGTGCCAGCAGCGTCCGTCATTTGGCGGGAGAGCATCCAGATACGCAGTATTTT. Translation gives CASSVRHLAGEHPDTQYF.